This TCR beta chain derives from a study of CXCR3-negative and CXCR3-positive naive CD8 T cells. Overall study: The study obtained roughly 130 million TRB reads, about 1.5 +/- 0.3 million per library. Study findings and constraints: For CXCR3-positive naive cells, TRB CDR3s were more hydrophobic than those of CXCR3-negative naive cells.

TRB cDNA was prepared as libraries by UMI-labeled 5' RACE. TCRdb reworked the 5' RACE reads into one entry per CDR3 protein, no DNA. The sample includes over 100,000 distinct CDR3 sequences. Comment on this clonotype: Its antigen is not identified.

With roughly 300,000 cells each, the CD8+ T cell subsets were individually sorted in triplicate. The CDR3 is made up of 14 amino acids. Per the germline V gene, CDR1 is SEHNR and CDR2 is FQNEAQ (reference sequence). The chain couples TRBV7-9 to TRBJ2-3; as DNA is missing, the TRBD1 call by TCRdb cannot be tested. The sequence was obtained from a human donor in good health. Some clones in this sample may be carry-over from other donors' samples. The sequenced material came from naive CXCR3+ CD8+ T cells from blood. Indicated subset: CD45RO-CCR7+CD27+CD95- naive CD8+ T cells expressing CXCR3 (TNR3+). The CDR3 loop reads CASSFTGITDTQYF.